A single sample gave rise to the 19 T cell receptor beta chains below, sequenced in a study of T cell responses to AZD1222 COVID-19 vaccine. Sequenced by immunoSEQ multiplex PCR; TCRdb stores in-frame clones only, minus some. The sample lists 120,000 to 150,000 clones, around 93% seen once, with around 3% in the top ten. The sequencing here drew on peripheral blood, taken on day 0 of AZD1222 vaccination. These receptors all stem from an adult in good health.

CDR3 protein: CASSLNPGGYSYNEQFF. CDR3 bases: TGTGCCAGCAGCTTAAACCCGGGGGGCTACTCCTACAATGAGCAGTTCTTC. The V call is TRBV11-2, the J call TRBJ2-1, with D maybe TRBD2 (7 bases). CDR1 and CDR2 (germline): SGHAT, FQNNGV. V lost 2 bases, J lost 0 bases, and 14 bases lay in between. The CDR3 has 17 amino acids. Full variable domain (outside the CDR3, taken from reference TRBV11-2 and TRBJ2-1): EAGVAQSPRYKIIEKRQSVAFWCNPISGHATLYWYQQILGQGPKLLIQFQNNGVVDDSQLPKDRFSAERLKGVDSTLKIQPAKLEDSAVYLCASSLNPGGYSYNEQFFGPGTRLTVL.

In nucleotides, the CDR3 is TGTGCCAGCAGCCTTAATACCGGGGAGCTGTTTTTT. Its translation is CASSLNTGELFF. The V gene is TRBV13, the J gene TRBJ2-2; no definite D call. V was pared by 5 bases and J by 5 bases, with 6 bases between. Germline lookup yields CDR1 PRHDT and CDR2 FYEKMQ (reference sequence). The CDR3 runs 12 residues. Based on the CDR3 plus reference TRBV13 and TRBJ2-2, the full variable domain is AAGVIQSPRHLIKEKRETATLKCYPIPRHDTVYWYQQGPGQDPQFLISFYEKMQSDKGSIPDRFSAQQFSDYHSELNMSSLELGDSALYFCASSLNTGELFFGEGSRLTVL.

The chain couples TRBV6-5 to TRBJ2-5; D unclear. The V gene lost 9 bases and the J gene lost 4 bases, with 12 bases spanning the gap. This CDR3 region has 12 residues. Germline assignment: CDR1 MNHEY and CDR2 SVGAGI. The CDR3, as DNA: TGTGCCAGATGGGCCCCGGTAGAGACCCAGTACTTC. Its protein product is CARWAPVETQYF.

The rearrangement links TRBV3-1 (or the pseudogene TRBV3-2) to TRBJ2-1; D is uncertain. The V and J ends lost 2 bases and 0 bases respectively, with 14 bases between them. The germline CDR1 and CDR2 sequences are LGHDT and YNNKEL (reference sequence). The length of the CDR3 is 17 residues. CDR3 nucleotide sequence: TGTGCCAGCAGCCAAATTGGAAAACTTGGCTCCTACAATGAGCAGTTCTTC. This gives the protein CASSQIGKLGSYNEQFF.

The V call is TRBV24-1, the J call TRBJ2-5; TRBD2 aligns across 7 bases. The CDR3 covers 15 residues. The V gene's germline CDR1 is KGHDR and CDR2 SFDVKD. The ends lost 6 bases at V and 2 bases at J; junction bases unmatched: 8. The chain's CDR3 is CATSQLASDQETQYF. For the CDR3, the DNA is TGTGCCACCAGTCAACTAGCGTCAGATCAAGAGACCCAGTACTTC.

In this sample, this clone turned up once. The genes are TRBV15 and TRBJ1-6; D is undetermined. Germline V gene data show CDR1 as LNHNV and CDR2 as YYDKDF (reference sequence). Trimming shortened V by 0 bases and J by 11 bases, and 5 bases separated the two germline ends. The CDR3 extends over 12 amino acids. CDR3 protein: CATSRDHPPLHF. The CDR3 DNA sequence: TGTGCCACCAGCAGAGATCACCCACCCCTCCACTTT.

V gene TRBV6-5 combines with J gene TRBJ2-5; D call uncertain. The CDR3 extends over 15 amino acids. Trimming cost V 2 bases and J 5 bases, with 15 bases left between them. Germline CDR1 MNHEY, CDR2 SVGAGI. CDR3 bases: TGTGCCAGCAGTTACGGACGATGGGCTATCGAGACCCAGTACTTC. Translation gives CASSYGRWAIETQYF.

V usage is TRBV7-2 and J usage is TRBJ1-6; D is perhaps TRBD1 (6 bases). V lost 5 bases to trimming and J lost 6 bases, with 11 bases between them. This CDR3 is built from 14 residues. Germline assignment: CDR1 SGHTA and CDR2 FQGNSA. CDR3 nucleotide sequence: TGTGCCAGCAGCCCCTGGACAGTTAATTCACCCCTCCACTTT. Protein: CASSPWTVNSPLHF.

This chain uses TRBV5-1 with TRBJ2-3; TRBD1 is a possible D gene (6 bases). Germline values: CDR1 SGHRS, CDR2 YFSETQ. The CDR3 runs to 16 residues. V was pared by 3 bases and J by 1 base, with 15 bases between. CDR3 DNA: TGCGCCAGCAGCTCCGGACAGCCGACGGGCACAGATACGCAGTATTTT. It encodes CASSSGQPTGTDTQYF.

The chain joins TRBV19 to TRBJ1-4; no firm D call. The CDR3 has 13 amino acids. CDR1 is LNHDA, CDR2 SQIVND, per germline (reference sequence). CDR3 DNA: TGTGCAGTAGGTACAGCCTGGGGAGAAAAACTGTTTTTT. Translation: CAVGTAWGEKLFF.

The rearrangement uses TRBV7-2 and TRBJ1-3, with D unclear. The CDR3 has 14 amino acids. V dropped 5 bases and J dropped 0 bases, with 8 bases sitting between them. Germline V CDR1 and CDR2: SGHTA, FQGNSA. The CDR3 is CASSKGPSGNTIYF. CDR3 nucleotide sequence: TGTGCCAGCAGCAAAGGGCCCTCTGGAAACACCATATATTTT.

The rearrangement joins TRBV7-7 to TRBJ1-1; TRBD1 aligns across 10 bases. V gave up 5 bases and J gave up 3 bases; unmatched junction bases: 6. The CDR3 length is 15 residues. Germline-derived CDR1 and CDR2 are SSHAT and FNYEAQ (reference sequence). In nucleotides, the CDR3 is TGTGCCAGCAGCCCTCTGACAGGGGGCTACACTGAAGCTTTCTTT. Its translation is CASSPLTGGYTEAFF.

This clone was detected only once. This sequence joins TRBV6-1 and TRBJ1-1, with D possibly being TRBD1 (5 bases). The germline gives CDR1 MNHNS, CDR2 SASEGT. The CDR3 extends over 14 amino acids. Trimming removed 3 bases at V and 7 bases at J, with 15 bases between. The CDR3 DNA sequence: TGTGCCAGCAGTGAGCATGGGACGGAACGTGAAGCTTTCTTT. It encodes CASSEHGTEREAFF.

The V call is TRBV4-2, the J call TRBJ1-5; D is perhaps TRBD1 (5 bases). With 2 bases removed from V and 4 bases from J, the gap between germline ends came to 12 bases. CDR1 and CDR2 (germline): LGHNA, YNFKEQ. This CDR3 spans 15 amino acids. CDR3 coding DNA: TGTGCCAGCAGCCAATCGGTCAGGGAGAATCAGCCCCAGCATTTT. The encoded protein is CASSQSVRENQPQHF.

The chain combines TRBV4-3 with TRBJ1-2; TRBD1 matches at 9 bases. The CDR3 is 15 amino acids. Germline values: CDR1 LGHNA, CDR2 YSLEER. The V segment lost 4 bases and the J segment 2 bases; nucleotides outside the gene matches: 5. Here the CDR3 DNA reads TGCGCCAGCAGCCCCGGGACAGGGAGCAACTATGGCTACACCTTC. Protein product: CASSPGTGSNYGYTF.

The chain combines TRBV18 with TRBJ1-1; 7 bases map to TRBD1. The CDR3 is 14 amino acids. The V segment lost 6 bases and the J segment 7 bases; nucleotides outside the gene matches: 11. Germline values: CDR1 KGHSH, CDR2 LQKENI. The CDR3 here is CASSRGTVGVEAFF. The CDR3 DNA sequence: TGTGCCAGCTCTCGAGGGACAGTGGGGGTTGAAGCTTTCTTT.

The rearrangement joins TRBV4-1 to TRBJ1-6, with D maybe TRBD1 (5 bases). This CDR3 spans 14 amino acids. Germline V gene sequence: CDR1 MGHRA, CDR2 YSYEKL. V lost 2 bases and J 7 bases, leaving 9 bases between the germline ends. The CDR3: CASSQWAGNSPLHF. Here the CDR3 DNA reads TGCGCCAGCAGCCAATGGGCAGGGAATTCACCCCTCCACTTT.

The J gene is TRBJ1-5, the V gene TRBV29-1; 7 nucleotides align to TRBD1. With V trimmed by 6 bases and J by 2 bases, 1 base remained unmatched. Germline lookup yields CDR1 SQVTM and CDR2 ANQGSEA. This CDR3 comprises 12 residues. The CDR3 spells CSVGTGNQPQHF. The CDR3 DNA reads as TGCAGCGTGGGGACAGGCAATCAGCCCCAGCATTTT.

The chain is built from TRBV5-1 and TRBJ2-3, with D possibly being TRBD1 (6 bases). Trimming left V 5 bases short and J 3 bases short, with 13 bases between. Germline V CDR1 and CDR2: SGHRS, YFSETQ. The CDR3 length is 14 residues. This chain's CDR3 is CASRGAQGTDTQYF. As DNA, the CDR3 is TGCGCCAGCAGGGGCGCGCAGGGGACAGATACGCAGTATTTT.